A selection of T cell receptor beta chains follows, all from one sample in a study of T cell responses to AZD1222 COVID-19 vaccine. Produced via immunoSEQ multiplex PCR; TCRdb's table is partial and in-frame only. The table shows around 80,000 clones, with roughly 86% occurring only once. The sample was peripheral blood, taken on day 0 of AZD1222 vaccination. These receptors came from an adult in good health. The conserved cysteine and the conserved F or W are not part of the CDR3 here.

V: TRBV24-1
CDR3: ATSDQGQGRTQY

V: TRBV5-8
CDR3: ASSFTGTGSQPQH

V: TRBV6-5
CDR3: ASRQGGVGGYT

V: TRBV5-6
CDR3: ASSFLGADNEQF

V: TRBV19
CDR3: ASSAQGSNYEQY

V: TRBV19
CDR3: ASSMAGLLPTQY

V: TRBV4-2
CDR3: ASSPMQDQPQH

V: TRBV19
CDR3: ASSTPLPSPLH

V: TRBV19
CDR3: ASSILAVNNQPQH

V: TRBV2
CDR3: ASSRSGGSNQPQH